This note documents a single TCR beta chain sequence. There are a few counts of this clonotype. Its cognate antigen has yet to be identified. No per-base quality is available; no much larger clone lies one base away. This record comes from a study of CD8 T cells in ankylosing spondylitis (dated by TCRdb to between 2016 and 2019). General notes on the study: T cell receptor beta repertoires were profiled in healthy donors and ankylosing spondylitis patients so that disease-linked TCR variants could be found. The whole study cohort included 85 to 120 healthy donors and 25 or so ankylosing spondylitis patients. Samples of peripheral blood were taken, and for ankylosing spondylitis patients, synovial fluid was collected as well.

The full study reports these points: Blood from ankylosing spondylitis patients appeared to be characterized by a TCR beta motif composed of eight highly homologous amino acid variants. Some motif variants had previously been reported in the synovial fluid and blood of reactive arthritis patients, which suggests shared mechanisms of disease initiation. In peripheral blood, the disease-linked clones were found at relatively low frequencies and had a CD8+ phenotype. According to the report, matched synovial fluid samples from ankylosing spondylitis patients were significantly enriched for the disease-linked clones.

Instrument on record: Illumina HiSeq 2500. Quantitative 5'-RACE with molecular barcodes was the method used to prepare the TCR beta libraries. Per the original workflow: A new computational method, built on a probabilistic model of VDJ rearrangement, was used to identify disease-linked TCR variants. Through fastp at Q25 and MiXCR, TCRdb rebuilt clones from the public reads, retaining in-frame beta chains. Every entry covers one CDR3 protein and lists the most common genes and DNA from its rows. These V and J calls rely on TCRdb rather than the paper's analysis. Across this sample there are 200,000 to 250,000 distinct CDR3 sequences, with more than 5.5% seen only once. The ten largest clones represent around 14% of the sample. V and J lose 6 bases and 5 bases, and a span of 4 bases separates them. CDR3 length: 10 amino acids, cysteine to phenylalanine. Only the CDR3 part of the read is kept: 30 bases, read in frame from the first base. Per the germline V gene (reference sequence), PRHDT is the CDR1 and FYEKMQ is the CDR2.

The TCR comes from a male donor with ankylosing spondylitis. The sequence joins TRBV13 to TRBJ1-1; no confident D gene assignment can be made. Sequencing was done on a sample of blood, either unsorted or a sorted T cell fraction (not recorded which). The CDR3 is CASRGTEAFF. The sequenced DNA is TGTGCCAGCAGAGGAACTGAAGCTTTCTTT.